This T cell receptor (beta chain) is drawn from a study of T cells in Graves' hyperthyroidism and ophthalmopathy. The source material, RNA transcripts, was used to amplify TCR beta CDR3 regions. Initially, a first-round RT-PCR of the TCR CDR3 employed the HTBI primer set. TCRdb re-derived calls from the multiplex PCR reads in MiXCR, one entry per CDR3 protein. The table records roughly 500,000 distinct CDR3 sequences, about 20% of them present only once. This clonotype was seen only a few times. Its specificity is not known. Per the germline V gene, CDR1 is KGHSH and CDR2 is LQKENI. V lost 2 bases to trimming and J lost 10 bases, with 12 bases between them. CDR3 length: 13 residues. Uncontrolled infection, other autoimmune disease, pregnancy or lactation barred patients from enrollment. The study based diagnoses on clinical symptoms, serum thyroxine and TRAb, thyroid ultrasound and orbital computed tomography.

Study findings and constraints: Appearing also in blood were most of the thyroid clonotypes expanded above 0.001.

The chain uses TRBV18 and TRBJ2-1; no reliable D call. This clonotype originated in a woman in her 70s with Graves' ophthalmopathy. The material sequenced was blood. The CDR3 coding sequence is TGTGCCAGCTCACCAGGGCTAGATGGAGAGCAGTTCTTC. It specifies CASSPGLDGEQFF.